This T cell receptor beta chain was observed in a study of CD8+ T cells in alopecia areata. Study-level background: Treated patients' severity was scored by percentage of affected scalp area.

Study-level results: Tofacitinib significantly lowered scalp clonality and expanded CD8+ clones among the top 100. With tofacitinib ongoing, many expanded lesional clones persisted in both scalp and blood.

Trimming shortened V by 8 bases and J by 4 bases, and 15 bases separated the two germline ends. Germline-derived CDR1 and CDR2 are SNHLY and FYNNEI. The length of the CDR3 is 14 residues. It was cDNA, reverse transcribed from extracted RNA, that served as the sequencing template. The protocol was immunoSEQ multiplex PCR, while the TCRdb copy is restricted to in-frame clones and leaves out a portion. This sample yields some 96,000 clones, of which roughly three fifths are seen a single time; around 15% belongs to the top ten. Stated treatment: oral pan-JAK inhibitor, 5-10 mg twice daily. PBMCs yielded sorted CD4+ and CD8+ T cells. As regards this clone: Antigen specificity is unknown.

The source of this sequence is a human donor with alopecia areata. This sample comprised CD8+ T cells sorted from blood, obtained at week 4, from a patient treated with tofacitinib. This chain links TRBV2 with TRBJ1-5; maybe TRBD1 (5 bases). CDR3 nucleotide sequence: TGTGCCAGCGGACAAGTAGGGATAAATCAGCCCCAGCATTTT. Protein: CASGQVGINQPQHF.